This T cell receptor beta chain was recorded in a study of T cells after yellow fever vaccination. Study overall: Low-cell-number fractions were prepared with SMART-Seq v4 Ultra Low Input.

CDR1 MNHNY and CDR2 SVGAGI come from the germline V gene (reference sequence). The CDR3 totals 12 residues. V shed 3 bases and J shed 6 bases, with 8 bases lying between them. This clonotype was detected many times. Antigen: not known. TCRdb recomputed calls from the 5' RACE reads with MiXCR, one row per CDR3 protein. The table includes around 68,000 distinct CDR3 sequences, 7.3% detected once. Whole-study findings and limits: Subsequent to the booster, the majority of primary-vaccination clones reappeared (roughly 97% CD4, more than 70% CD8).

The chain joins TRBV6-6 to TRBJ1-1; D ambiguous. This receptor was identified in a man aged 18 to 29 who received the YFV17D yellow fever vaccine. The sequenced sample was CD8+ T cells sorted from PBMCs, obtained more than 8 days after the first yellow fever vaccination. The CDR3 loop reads CASSYGESEAFF. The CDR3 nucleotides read TGTGCCAGCAGTTATGGAGAATCTGAAGCTTTCTTT.